These 15 T cell receptor beta chains share one sample of origin, sequenced in a study of Graves' ophthalmopathy and Graves' hyperthyroidism. Amplification of TCR beta CDR3 regions used RNA transcripts. Following a first-round RT-PCR that used HTBI primers, a second-round multiplex PCR was carried out. TCRdb used MiXCR to reprocess the multiplex PCR reads, holding one entry per CDR3 protein. The sample has about 550,000 distinct CDR3 sequences; roughly 39% are singletons. Sequencing was done on a sample of peripheral blood or thyroid tissue (not recorded which). These receptors all come from an adult man with Graves' hyperthyroidism.

Of note for this clonotype: No DNA is shown, since the ends of the CDR3 on it are uncertain; the CDR3 is the one TCRdb lists. This chain joins TRBV2 and TRBJ2-7; the D call TRBD1 from the table was never checked on the DNA. Counting both end residues, the CDR3 totals 21 amino acids. Germline CDR1 is SNHLY and CDR2 is FYNNEI. Here the CDR3 reads CASNKDRDYEQYFGPHYEQYF.

This clonotype was counted at least ten times. CDR3 DNA: TGTGCCAGCAAAATGTTAAGCTCCTACGAGCAGTACTTC. Amino acids: CASKMLSSYEQYF. This chain connects TRBV7-2 to TRBJ2-7, with D hard to call. The V and J ends lost 7 bases and 0 bases respectively, with 10 bases between them. Germline V gives CDR1 SGHTA, CDR2 FQGNSA. The CDR3 contains 13 residues.

The CDR3 loop reads CATSDPGLAGVSETQYF. CDR3 sequence (DNA): TGTGCCACCAGTGATCCGGGACTAGCGGGAGTCTCAGAGACCCAGTACTTC. The chain joins TRBV24-1 to TRBJ2-5; 14 bases match TRBD2. CDR3 size: 17 residues. Germline CDR1 and CDR2: KGHDR and SFDVKD. V lost 3 bases, J lost 4 bases, and 6 bases stayed unmatched.

This clonotype was observed many times. J is TRBJ1-4 and V is TRBV7-2, with D unclear. Germline CDR1 is SGHTA and CDR2 is FQGNSA. CDR3 length: 17 residues. V lost 1 base and J lost 8, with 20 bases in between. The CDR3 DNA reads TGTGCCAGCAGCTTAGTGGGCACCTCGGGCCCTACAGAAAAACTGTTTTTT. It translates to CASSLVGTSGPTEKLFF.

This clonotype occurred a few times. The rearrangement links TRBV19 to TRBJ1-2, with D tentatively TRBD1 (6 bases). The CDR3 spans 15 residues. Germline CDR1 LNHDA, CDR2 SQIVND (reference sequence). V was shortened by 7 bases and J by 2 bases, with 17 bases between the two germline ends. The CDR3, as DNA: TGTGCCAGTATGAAACTGGGGGCGGAGAACTATGGCTACACCTTC. Translated: CASMKLGAENYGYTF.

This clonotype has a count of ten or more. The chain links TRBV7-2 to TRBJ2-7; 12 bases agree with TRBD2. The length of the CDR3 is 16 residues. The germline V gene encodes CDR1 SGHTA and CDR2 FQGNSA. The trim removed 7 bases at V and 4 bases at J, leaving 11 bases unmatched. The CDR3 coding sequence is TGTGCCAGCACCAGTCTAGCGGGAGGGCATAGGTACGAGCAGTACTTC. This gives the protein CASTSLAGGHRYEQYF.

This clonotype was seen a handful of times. The chain joins TRBV10-3 to TRBJ2-7; TRBD2 aligns across 7 bases. Trimming at V came to 0 bases and at J to 2 bases, leaving 10 bases not matched to a gene. The CDR3 loop spans 17 amino acids. In germline, CDR1 is ENHRY, CDR2 SYGVKD. The CDR3 reads CAISESRLAGDPYEQYF. The CDR3, as DNA: TGTGCCATCAGTGAGTCTCGTTTGGCGGGAGACCCCTACGAGCAGTACTTC.

This clonotype has a count of ten or more. V usage is TRBV2 and J usage is TRBJ1-2; maybe TRBD1 (6 bases). The CDR3 is 14 amino acids. Trimming pared 9 bases from V and 2 bases from J, leaving 16 bases between. The germline V gene has CDR1 SNHLY and CDR2 FYNNEI. This CDR3 reads CARGSGTRNYGYTF. The CDR3 nucleotides read TGTGCCAGAGGGAGTGGGACACGAAACTATGGCTACACCTTC.

This clonotype was picked up many times. V gene TRBV19 combines with J gene TRBJ1-2; 8 bases align to TRBD1. Germline lookup yields CDR1 LNHDA and CDR2 SQIVND (reference sequence). This CDR3 has 14 residues. Germline trimming cut 0 bases from V and 4 bases from J; bases unmatched to any gene: 1. CDR3 nucleotide sequence: TGTGCCAGTAGTATAGAGGGGACAGGCTATGGCTACACCTTC. Amino acid sequence: CASSIEGTGYGYTF.

This clonotype showed up many times. J is TRBJ2-3 and V is TRBV29-1; D unclear. This CDR3 contains 13 residues. V lost 4 bases and J 2 bases, leaving 10 bases between the germline ends. CDR1 SQVTM and CDR2 ANQGSEA come from the germline V gene. CDR3 nucleotides: TGCAGCGTTGCCGTGGTCGACACAGATACGCAGTATTTT. It is translated as CSVAVVDTDTQYF.

At least ten counts were recorded for this clonotype. V gene TRBV20-1 combines with J gene TRBJ1-4; a possible D gene is TRBD1 (6 bases). V was pared by 3 bases and J by 4 bases, with 12 bases between. Germline values: CDR1 DFQATT, CDR2 SNEGSKA (reference sequence). The CDR3 consists of 14 residues. The CDR3 DNA reads as TGCAGTGCTAGCCCACAGGGAGTTAATGAAAAACTGTTTTTT. This translates into CSASPQGVNEKLFF.

This clonotype was picked up many times. The CDR3 reads CASRGQGPPNQPQHF. The CDR3 DNA sequence: TGCGCCAGCAGAGGACAGGGGCCGCCTAATCAGCCCCAGCATTTT. The gene calls are TRBV5-1 and TRBJ1-5; TRBD1 agrees at 9 bases. Trimming removed 5 bases from V and 4 bases from J; junction bases left unmatched: 7. CDR1 is SGHRS, CDR2 YFSETQ, per germline. This CDR3 contains 15 residues.

The chain uses TRBV19 and TRBJ2-7, with D tentatively TRBD1 or TRBD2 (5 bases each). Per the germline V gene, CDR1 is LNHDA and CDR2 is SQIVND (reference sequence). Between the trimmed V and J ends, which lost 3 bases and 5 bases, there was a span of 8 bases. There are 12 residues in the CDR3. CDR3 protein: CASSMGDHEQYF. DNA for the CDR3: TGTGCCAGTAGTATGGGGGATCACGAGCAGTACTTC.

This clonotype was detected ten times or more. This chain joins TRBV7-9 and TRBJ1-1; possibly TRBD1 for D (5 bases). Germline V gene data show CDR1 as SEHNR and CDR2 as FQNEAQ (reference sequence). The V gene lost 3 bases and the J gene lost 8 bases, with 13 bases spanning the gap. The CDR3 runs 13 residues. CDR3 loop: CASSLFVGAEAFF. The CDR3 DNA follows: TGTGCCAGCAGCTTGTTCGTTGGGGCCGAAGCTTTCTTT.

A word on this clonotype: A much larger clone differs from this one at a single base, so this may be a read error. The chain carries TRBV6-5 and TRBJ2-7; the D gene is possibly TRBD1 (5 bases). The germline V and J ends were trimmed by 5 bases and 2 bases, with 10 bases remaining between them. CDR1 and CDR2 (germline): MNHEY, SVGAGI. The length of the CDR3 is 13 residues. The CDR3 bases are TGTGCCAGCAGTGAAGACAGCACCTACGAGCAGTACTTC. This sequence encodes CASSEDSTYEQYF.